This T cell receptor (beta chain) originates from a study of cytomegalovirus exposure and HLA in healthy donors. PCR amplification relied on 60 Vbeta primers (plus 13 Jbeta primers). Generated by immunoSEQ multiplex PCR, the TCRdb table keeps only in-frame clones and is missing some. The data contain 170,000 or so clones, more than 60% of them singletons. Germline CDR1 MNHNS, CDR2 SASEGT. CDR3 size: 15 residues. V shed 7 bases and J shed 2 bases, with 17 bases lying between them. The V gene is TRBV6-1, the J gene TRBJ2-5; D possibly corresponds to TRBD2 (7 bases). Sequenced input: PBMCs. The receptor's source is a woman aged 50 to 60 in good health and CMV-seropositive. Here the CDR3 reads CASKGGRGLQETQYF. The CDR3 DNA sequence: TGTGCCAGCAAGGGGGGGCGGGGCCTTCAAGAGACCCAGTACTTC.